This is a list of T cell receptor beta chains from one sample in a study of blood T cell repertoires in COVID-19. TCRdb's copy holds only in-frame clones and misses some; the assay was immunoSEQ multiplex PCR. The sample yields about 30,000 clones, 90% to 95% seen once. Sequences were obtained from peripheral blood. The receptors were gathered from a man aged 45-65 years with active COVID-19. Each CDR3 is given with its conserved first and last residue. Expanded clones are given a class, and other clones once, few, many or no size at all.

>NA|TRBV27
CASSKNREISYEQYF
>NA|TRBV7-2
CASSLLVGGSELDNEQFF
>NA|TRBV18
CASSPASGGQGDTQYF
>NA|TRBV5-5
CASSLIIYNEQFF
>once|TRBV7-2
CASSLVAGGGTQYF
>NA|TRBV28
CASSPQTGHGAQYF
>NA|TRBV19
CASSLSDNYSGNTIYF
>once|TRBV9
CASSVEGTLATDTQYF
>NA|TRBV6-5
CASSYQGGQPQHF
>NA|TRBV11-2
CASSLVGGRGTDTQYF
>NA|TRBV28
CASSSAGTGEHEQYF
>NA|TRBV15
CATSRDRRGYLGYGYTF
>NA|TRBV30
CAWSDRDNQPQHF
>NA|TRBV4-1
CASSQDSGQGASEAFF